This record concerns one TCR beta chain sequence. Based on its abundance in the sample, this clone is medium-sized (0.01 to 0.1%). The specificity of this receptor is unknown. One base away there is no much larger clone; base qualities are not given. This specimen belongs to a study of PD-1 and CTLA-4 blockade in melanoma (dated by TCRdb to the early 2020s). About the study as a whole: The study compared how PD-1 blockade and CTLA-4 blockade affected the melanoma-reactive CD8 T cell response in patients with melanoma.

Library construction relied on the immunoSEQ multiplex PCR assay. This immuneACCESS table, as held by TCRdb, lists in-frame sequences with V and J called but not all clones. Of the missing ones, under half trace to an unresolved V gene in checked studies; the others have no known cause. In all, the sample holds about 31,000 clones, and around 93% of those were seen once. Together, the top ten hold about 9.4% of the sample. Cut back by 1 base and 0 bases, the V and J ends lie 19 bases apart. From the germline V gene (reference sequence), CDR1 is LGHDT and CDR2 is YNNKEL. Counted from cysteine to phenylalanine, this CDR3 has 20 amino acids. Just CDR3 DNA is preserved here, 60 bases in frame from base 1.

The material was CD8+ T cells from peripheral blood, obtained from a patient given anti-PD-1 treatment. This TCR came from a human donor with melanoma. Recombination linked TRBV3-1 (or the pseudogene TRBV3-2) to TRBJ2-6; TRBD2 might be the D gene, on 6 matching bases. The nucleotides read TGTGCCAGCAGCCAAGGTGGAGCTAGCGCCTTAAGCTCTGGGGCCAACGTCCTGACTTTC. Translation gives CASSQGGASALSSGANVLTF.